The 30 T cell receptor beta chains listed next were all sequenced from one sample in a study of OX40 agonist ivuxolimab in advanced cancers. Here immunoSEQ multiplex PCR was the method, and the copy in TCRdb shows in-frame clones only, minus some. The sample consists of under 150,000 clones, 75% to 90% of them appearing once. Sequences were derived from CD4+ or CD8+ T cells sorted from blood, sampled in a trial of the OX40 agonist ivuxolimab. All receptors derive from an adult with an advanced solid tumor such as melanoma, head and neck, liver or kidney cancer.

The chain recombines TRBV5-7 with TRBJ2-6; D perhaps matches TRBD2 (6 bases). TRBV5-7 qualifies as an ORF whose function is uncertain. V was shortened by 4 bases and J by 4 bases, with 21 bases between the two germline ends. The length of the CDR3 is 18 residues. The CDR3 DNA is TGTGCCAGCAGCGGGCCGGGACTGGGGCCCGAGGGGGCCAACGTCCTGACTTTC. Its translation is CASSGPGLGPEGANVLTF.

The chain combines TRBV19 with TRBJ2-5, with D possibly matching TRBD2 (6 bases). CDR3 length: 15 residues. V lost 3 bases and J 1 base, leaving 12 bases between the germline ends. Germline loops: CDR1 LNHDA, CDR2 SQIVND (reference sequence). The CDR3 here is CASSIGGQGQETQYF. The CDR3 DNA is TGTGCCAGTAGTATTGGAGGGCAGGGCCAAGAGACCCAGTACTTC. Full variable domain (remainder filled in from reference TRBV19 and TRBJ2-5): DGGITQSPKYLFRKEGQNVTLSCEQNLNHDAMYWYRQDPGQGLRLIYYSQIVNDFQKGDIAEGYSVSREKKESFPLTVTSAQKNPTAFYLCASSIGGQGQETQYFGPGTRLLVL.

The chain is built from TRBV10-3 and TRBJ1-1, with a possible D match to TRBD1 (5 bases). V was clipped by 10 bases and J by 1 base, with 13 bases between them. CDR1 is ENHRY, CDR2 SYGVKD, per germline. CDR3 size: 13 residues. The CDR3 sequence: CASGGNTNTEAFF. CDR3 nucleotide sequence: TGTGCCAGTGGGGGAAACACGAACACTGAAGCTTTCTTT.

The chain combines TRBV28 with TRBJ1-2, with D possibly matching TRBD1 (5 bases). The CDR3 loop spans 13 amino acids. Trimming shortened V by 6 bases and J by 4 bases, and 12 bases separated the two germline ends. The V gene's germline CDR1 is MDHEN and CDR2 SYDVKM. The chain's CDR3 is CASSRAGLYGYTF. The CDR3, as DNA: TGTGCCAGCAGCCGCGCGGGGCTCTATGGCTACACCTTC.

The chain joins TRBV9 to TRBJ2-5; TRBD1 might be the D (5 bases). The V and J ends lost 2 bases and 2 bases respectively, with 19 bases between them. The germline V gene encodes CDR1 SGDLS and CDR2 YYNGEE. The CDR3 is made up of 17 amino acids. The CDR3 DNA is TGTGCCAGCAGCGTCCGCCCAGACAGCACCATTCAAGAGACCCAGTACTTC. Its translation is CASSVRPDSTIQETQYF.

This clone occurred once. CDR3 bases: TGTGCCAGCTCACCAGGACTGCCCCCAGATACGCAGTATTTT. As protein: CASSPGLPPDTQYF. This chain links TRBV18 with TRBJ2-3; a possible D gene is TRBD2 (5 bases). CDR1 and CDR2 (germline): KGHSH, LQKENI. This CDR3 is 14 amino acids long. The V end lost 2 bases, the J end lost 4 bases, and 10 bases lay between the germline ends.

V and J are TRBV5-5 and TRBJ1-2, with no clear D. CDR1 and CDR2 (germline): SGHKS, YYEKEE (reference sequence). V was cut by 4 bases and J by 4 bases, with 14 bases left in between. CDR3 size: 14 residues. The CDR3 loop reads CASSTGREVYGYTF. CDR3 DNA sequence: TGTGCCAGCAGCACCGGCCGGGAGGTCTATGGCTACACCTTC.

The chain combines TRBV28 with TRBJ1-5; D possibly corresponds to TRBD1 (6 bases). V was trimmed by 5 bases and J by 5 bases, leaving 13 bases between them. The length of the CDR3 is 14 residues. Germline V lookup: CDR1 MDHEN, CDR2 SYDVKM. The CDR3, as DNA: TGTGCCAGCAGTCTAGGACAGACTTATCAGCCCCAGCATTTT. Translating gives CASSLGQTYQPQHF.

This chain connects TRBV6-6 to TRBJ2-3; 7 bases align to TRBD2. From germline, CDR1 is MNHNY and CDR2 SVGAGI (reference sequence). V shed 2 bases, J shed 2 bases, and the junction held 7 bases outside the gene matches. The CDR3 contains 16 residues. DNA for the CDR3: TGTGCCAGCAGTTACGGTCTGACTAGCTCCACAGATACGCAGTATTTT. Translating gives CASSYGLTSSTDTQYF.

The genes are TRBV18 and TRBJ2-5; 7 nucleotides match TRBD1. Germline V CDR1 and CDR2: KGHSH, LQKENI. The CDR3 is 14 residues long. The ends lost 2 bases at V and 5 bases at J; junction bases unmatched: 5. Here the CDR3 DNA reads TGTGCCAGCTCACCAAAGGGGGCTTGGGAGACCCAGTACTTC. This gives the protein CASSPKGAWETQYF. The variable domain in full, with the rest retrieved from reference TRBV18 and TRBJ2-5, is NAGVMQNPRHLVRRRGQEARLRCSPMKGHSHVYWYRQLPEEGLKFMVYLQKENIIDESGMPKERFSAEFPKEGPSILRIQQVVRGDSAAYFCASSPKGAWETQYFGPGTRLLVL.

V usage is TRBV6-5 and J usage is TRBJ1-2; 12 bases are shared with TRBD1. This CDR3 has 15 amino acids. The ends lost 2 bases at V and 7 bases at J; junction bases unmatched: 5. CDR1 MNHEY and CDR2 SVGAGI come from the germline V gene. The CDR3 here is CASSYAGTGGFGYTF. In DNA form, the CDR3 reads TGTGCCAGCAGTTACGCCGGGACAGGGGGCTTTGGCTACACCTTC.

The chain carries TRBV19 and TRBJ2-5; tentatively, D is TRBD1 (8 bases). CDR3 length equals 14 residues. The V end lost 8 bases, the J end lost 5 bases, and 18 bases lay between the germline ends. Germline assignment: CDR1 LNHDA and CDR2 SQIVND (reference sequence). In DNA, the CDR3 is TGTGCCAGTGGCTTACAGGGGGGGGACGAGACCCAGTACTTC. Translated: CASGLQGGDETQYF.

The chain uses TRBV9 and TRBJ2-5; TRBD2 might be the D (7 bases). Germline lookup yields CDR1 SGDLS and CDR2 YYNGEE. V lost 0 bases to trimming and J lost 5 bases, with 14 bases between them. The CDR3 contains 15 residues. The CDR3 DNA reads TGTGCCAGCAGCGTAGCGGGGGGCCTCGGGGAGACCCAGTACTTC. Its translation: CASSVAGGLGETQYF.

This sequence joins TRBV30 and TRBJ1-3, with 9 bases that match TRBD1. Germline V gives CDR1 GTSNPN, CDR2 SVGIG (reference sequence). The CDR3 is made up of 16 amino acids. V shed 5 bases and J 5 bases; nucleotides not matched to a gene: 13. The CDR3 loop reads CAWWRQGDPQRNTIYF. In DNA, the CDR3 is TGTGCCTGGTGGAGACAGGGGGACCCTCAGAGAAACACCATATATTTT.

V usage is TRBV7-2 and J usage is TRBJ1-3, with unresolved D. CDR1 SGHTA and CDR2 FQGNSA come from the germline V gene. V gave up 5 bases and J gave up 0 bases, with 8 bases separating them. The CDR3 loop spans 14 amino acids. The CDR3 DNA reads as TGTGCCAGCAGCATGGACGGCTCTGGAAACACCATATATTTT. Encoded protein: CASSMDGSGNTIYF.

The rearrangement joins TRBV18 to TRBJ2-5; 8 bases are shared with TRBD1. This CDR3 has 14 amino acids. Germline V gives CDR1 KGHSH, CDR2 LQKENI. Losses at the gene ends were 2 bases for V and 4 bases for J; bases not matched to a gene: 3. The DNA for the CDR3 is TGTGCCAGCTCACCAATGGACAGGGCAGAGACCCAGTACTTC. It translates to CASSPMDRAETQYF.

The V call is TRBV7-2, the J call TRBJ1-3, with TRBD1 as a possible D gene (5 bases). In germline, CDR1 is SGHTA, CDR2 FQGNSA. The CDR3 consists of 14 residues. V lost 5 bases and J lost 0, with 8 bases in between. CDR3 nucleotides: TGTGCCAGCAGCCAACAGGACTCTGGAAACACCATATATTTT. Translation gives CASSQQDSGNTIYF.

The chain combines TRBV28 with TRBJ2-7; TRBD1 might be the D (6 bases). V lost 5 bases and J 3 bases, leaving 17 bases between the germline ends. There are 15 residues in the CDR3. Germline V lookup: CDR1 MDHEN, CDR2 SYDVKM. CDR3: CASSLNRVYVYEQYF. As DNA, the CDR3 is TGTGCCAGCAGTCTTAACAGGGTTTATGTCTACGAGCAGTACTTC.

The chain recombines TRBV29-1 with TRBJ1-4; weak D call: TRBD1 (5 bases). This CDR3 has 13 amino acids. Germline V gene sequence: CDR1 SQVTM, CDR2 ANQGSEA. With 6 bases removed from V and 4 bases from J, the gap between germline ends came to 12 bases. This CDR3 reads CSVGFGGNEKLFF. In DNA, the CDR3 is TGCAGCGTGGGATTCGGGGGTAATGAAAAACTGTTTTTT.

V usage is TRBV19 and J usage is TRBJ2-7; the D is unclear. V was shortened by 7 bases and J by 5 bases, with 12 bases between the two germline ends. Germline-derived CDR1 and CDR2 are LNHDA and SQIVND (reference sequence). CDR3 length equals 12 residues. CDR3 sequence reads: CASMGRWDEQYF. CDR3 DNA: TGTGCCAGTATGGGTCGTTGGGACGAGCAGTACTTC.

The chain has TRBV11-3 and TRBJ2-1, with D perhaps matching TRBD1 (5 bases). The germline CDR1 and CDR2 sequences are SGHNT and YENEEA. Trimming cost V 5 bases and J 10 bases, with 15 bases left between them. The CDR3 contains 13 residues. The CDR3 loop reads CASSLLWGREQFF. CDR3 DNA sequence: TGTGCCAGCAGCCTACTCTGGGGCAGGGAGCAGTTCTTC.

This clone was counted only a few times. Other DNA variants within this sample encode the same CDR3. The CDR3 DNA reads TGTGCCTGGAGCGTTAGGGAGAACACTGAAGCTTTCTTT. As protein: CAWSVRENTEAFF. The V call is TRBV30, the J call TRBJ1-1; D is undetermined. CDR1 is GTSNPN and CDR2 is SVGIG in the germline V gene (reference sequence). The length of the CDR3 is 13 residues. V lost 3 bases and J 1 base, leaving 9 bases between the germline ends.

The J gene is TRBJ2-1, the V gene TRBV5-1; maybe TRBD1 (6 bases). Germline CDR1 SGHRS, CDR2 YFSETQ. The length of the CDR3 is 15 residues. Trimming removed 0 bases from V and 8 bases from J, with 15 bases in between. The CDR3 spells CASSLAGTNVHEQFF. CDR3 nucleotides: TGCGCCAGCAGCTTGGCTGGGACAAATGTCCATGAGCAGTTCTTC.

The chain couples TRBV28 to TRBJ2-7; the match to TRBD2 covers 12 bases. There are 15 residues in the CDR3. From germline, CDR1 is MDHEN and CDR2 SYDVKM. The ends lost 6 bases at V and 4 bases at J; junction bases unmatched: 7. The CDR3 DNA is TGTGCCAGCAGGCCCACTAGCGGGGGGTTTTACGAGCAGTACTTC. Translated: CASRPTSGGFYEQYF.

This clone was recorded only once. This chain uses TRBV28 with TRBJ1-6; D ambiguous. This CDR3 is 16 amino acids long. V gave up 6 bases and J gave up 7 bases, with 19 bases separating them. CDR1 and CDR2 from the germline V gene are MDHEN and SYDVKM. The CDR3 DNA reads as TGTGCCAGCAGCCCCCTGAGTTCTGGACGGAATTCACCCCTCCACTTT. It yields the protein CASSPLSSGRNSPLHF. The full variable domain, with the rest looked up from reference TRBV28 and TRBJ1-6, is DVKVTQSSRYLVKRTGEKVFLECVQDMDHENMFWYRQDPGLGLRLIYFSYDVKMKEKGDIPEGYSVSREKKERFSLILESASTNQTSMYLCASSPLSSGRNSPLHFGNGTRLTVT.

The chain couples TRBV27 to TRBJ1-2; 7 bases agree with TRBD1. CDR1 MNHEY and CDR2 SMNVEV come from the germline V gene (reference sequence). The CDR3 loop spans 15 amino acids. The V segment lost 5 bases and the J segment 5 bases; nucleotides outside the gene matches: 11. The CDR3 DNA sequence: TGTGCCAGCAGTCCACTTACAGGGGCGAGGTATGGCTACACCTTC. Translation: CASSPLTGARYGYTF.

The CDR3 DNA is TGTGCCAGCAGGCCCGAGGGCGCCCAGGGAAAGTTCTTC. Translated: CASRPEGAQGKFF. The chain combines TRBV27 with TRBJ2-1; tentatively, D is TRBD1 or TRBD2 (5 bases each). Germline V CDR1 and CDR2: MNHEY, SMNVEV (reference sequence). V was pared by 6 bases and J by 14 bases, with 20 bases between. The length of the CDR3 is 13 residues.

J is TRBJ1-4 and V is TRBV30, with D maybe TRBD1 (5 bases). The CDR3 is 13 residues long. Trimming shortened V by 7 bases and J by 7 bases, and 16 bases separated the two germline ends. Germline CDR1 is GTSNPN and CDR2 is SVGIG (reference sequence). This chain's CDR3 is CASTGGPGEKLFF. In nucleotides, the CDR3 is TGTGCCTCAACGGGGGGACCAGGTGAAAAACTGTTTTTT.

DNA for the CDR3: TGTGCCAGCAGTTTCTCCCTGACAGGAGCTGGAAACACCATATATTTT. Protein: CASSFSLTGAGNTIYF. The chain is built from TRBV28 and TRBJ1-3; tentative D call: TRBD1 (6 bases). Trimming cost V 3 bases and J 2 bases, with 14 bases left between them. Germline V gives CDR1 MDHEN, CDR2 SYDVKM. The CDR3 runs 16 residues.

The table lists this clone with a few counts. The chain employs TRBV6-5 and TRBJ1-2, with D uncertain. The CDR3 runs 13 residues. V was trimmed by 2 bases and J by 4 bases, leaving 8 bases between them. Germline V gene lookup returns CDR1 MNHEY and CDR2 SVGAGI. Here the CDR3 reads CASSYRTGYGYTF. The CDR3 nucleotides read TGTGCCAGCAGTTACAGGACTGGCTATGGCTACACCTTC.